One sample yielded the 15 T cell receptor beta chains listed below, sequenced in a study of blood T cells in healthy people across ages. Primed by a sample-barcoded 5' primer and a J-beta primer mix, a second PCR proceeded for about 6 to 12 cycles. TCRdb called the 5' RACE reads again in MiXCR, with one record for every CDR3 protein. This table has over 500,000 distinct CDR3 sequences, about a quarter appearing once. These records were also assigned to another study, of T cells of mothers and their children.

The sequenced sample was blood. The receptors derive from a boy aged 2 to 10 in good health.

In DNA form, the CDR3 reads TGTGCCAGCAGCTCCCGGACTAGCCCTCGAGATACGCAGTATTTT. It codes for CASSSRTSPRDTQYF. J is TRBJ2-3 and V is TRBV7-2; TRBD2 aligns across 8 bases. The ends lost 4 bases at V and 5 bases at J; junction bases unmatched: 8. The V gene's germline CDR1 is SGHTA and CDR2 FQGNSA. This CDR3 is built from 15 residues.

The chain carries TRBV10-3 and TRBJ1-2, with unresolved D. Trimming stripped 6 bases from V and 6 bases from J, with 17 bases between. This CDR3 region has 14 residues. The germline V gene encodes CDR1 ENHRY and CDR2 SYGVKD. The CDR3 DNA sequence: TGTGCCATCAGCTCGGCAGTGGGCCTGGATGGCTACACCTTC. Translated: CAISSAVGLDGYTF.

The genes are TRBV5-1 and TRBJ2-3, with a tentative D call TRBD1 (6 bases). Deletions cut 0 bases from V and 2 bases from J, with 16 bases between. The CDR3 contains 17 residues. CDR1 is SGHRS, CDR2 YFSETQ, per germline. CDR3 region: CASSLGRNRAYTDTQYF. CDR3 DNA: TGCGCCAGCAGCTTGGGACGTAACAGGGCCTACACAGATACGCAGTATTTT.

This clonotype was seen a few times. The chain combines TRBV20-1 with TRBJ1-2; 10 nucleotides align to TRBD1. There are 15 residues in the CDR3. The V gene's germline CDR1 is DFQATT and CDR2 SNEGSKA (reference sequence). The V segment lost 5 bases and the J segment 2 bases; nucleotides outside the gene matches: 8. The CDR3 here is CSAGDRGRRNYGYTF. In nucleotides, the CDR3 is TGCAGTGCTGGCGACAGGGGGCGCCGAAACTATGGCTACACCTTC.

The rearrangement uses TRBV7-2 and TRBJ1-2, with D maybe TRBD1 (5 bases). Germline CDR1 SGHTA, CDR2 FQGNSA. The ends were cut back, 4 bases at V and 2 bases at J, with 17 bases in the middle. CDR3 length: 16 amino acids. The CDR3 reads CASSSQGAGRNYGYTF. The DNA for the CDR3 is TGTGCCAGCAGCTCCCAGGGAGCAGGTCGAAACTATGGCTACACCTTC.

The chain employs TRBV9 and TRBJ2-7, with TRBD2 matching 10 bases. CDR1 is SGDLS, CDR2 YYNGEE, per germline. This CDR3 is built from 15 residues. The V and J ends lost 0 bases and 4 bases, in that order; junction bases with no gene match: 4. The CDR3: CASSVASGSTYEQYF. The DNA of the CDR3 is TGTGCCAGCAGCGTAGCTAGCGGGAGTACATACGAGCAGTACTTC.

The V gene is TRBV28, the J gene TRBJ1-5, with a weak D call TRBD1 (5 bases). This CDR3 has 14 amino acids. The ends were cut back, 5 bases at V and 4 bases at J, with 12 bases in the middle. Germline V gene data show CDR1 as MDHEN and CDR2 as SYDVKM. CDR3 loop: CASSPDRFNQPQHF. CDR3 DNA sequence: TGTGCCAGCAGTCCTGACAGATTTAATCAGCCCCAGCATTTT.

In its sample, this clonotype was seen a few times. This chain joins TRBV6-1 and TRBJ1-3, with 8 bases matching TRBD1. The CDR3 runs 16 residues. Germline V lookup: CDR1 MNHNS, CDR2 SASEGT. V lost 7 bases and J lost 0; bases outside the gene matches: 8. The CDR3 loop is CASTRDRLSSGNTIYF. The CDR3 region has the DNA TGTGCCAGCACGAGGGACAGGCTGAGCTCTGGAAACACCATATATTTT.

In DNA, the CDR3 is TGCGCCAGCAGCGCGGACCTAGCGGGGCGCAGCTACGAGCAGTACTTC. Amino acids: CASSADLAGRSYEQYF. The genes are TRBV5-1 and TRBJ2-7; 9 bases are a match to TRBD2. V dropped 4 bases and J dropped 3; count of bases not matched to a gene: 11. Germline CDR1 reads SGHRS; CDR2 reads YFSETQ. The CDR3 is 16 residues long.

The chain employs TRBV24-1 and TRBJ2-3, with TRBD1 matching over 7 bases. Germline V gene lookup returns CDR1 KGHDR and CDR2 SFDVKD. Unmatched junction bases numbered 17, after V lost 4 bases and J lost 8 bases. The CDR3 is 17 residues long. CDR3 sequence (DNA): TGTGCCACCAGTGACCCTAAATCGACAGGGAAGGATGGTACGCAGTATTTT. Its protein is CATSDPKSTGKDGTQYF.

The chain has TRBV7-6 and TRBJ2-5; D not resolved. The CDR3 consists of 15 residues. Germline V CDR1 and CDR2: SGHVS, FNYEAQ. Deletions cut 5 bases from V and 5 bases from J, with 18 bases between. In DNA, the CDR3 is TGTGCCAGCAGCCCACCGTGGGCAAACCTGGAGACCCAGTACTTC. Protein: CASSPPWANLETQYF. The full variable domain, its missing parts supplied by reference TRBV7-6 and TRBJ2-5, is GAGVSQSPRYKVTKRGQDVALRCDPISGHVSLYWYRQALGQGPEFLTYFNYEAQQDKSGLPNDRFSAERPEGSISTLTIQRTEQRDSAMYRCASSPPWANLETQYFGPGTRLLVL.

This clonotype came up a few times. A much larger clone is a single base away; this may be a read error. The V call is TRBV4-2, the J call TRBJ2-5; tentatively, D is TRBD1 or TRBD2 (6 bases each). The CDR3 contains 18 residues. V lost 4 bases and J lost 2, with 23 bases in between. Germline-derived CDR1 and CDR2 are LGHNA and YNFKEQ. CDR3 DNA sequence: TGTGCCAGCAGCCGAGAGAGGGGGGCTCGAGGGCCACAAGAGACCCAGTACTTC. Translated, it gives CASSRERGARGPQETQYF.

The rearrangement links TRBV2 to TRBJ2-5, with a tentative D call TRBD2 (6 bases). The V gene's germline CDR1 is SNHLY and CDR2 FYNNEI. The V end was cut by 3 bases, the J end by 5 bases, with 10 bases between. CDR3 size: 13 residues. CDR3 DNA sequence: TGTGCCAGCAGTGACCCTAGCGCGGAGACCCAGTACTTC. Protein sequence: CASSDPSAETQYF.

This sequence joins TRBV11-2 and TRBJ2-1; TRBD1 is a possible D gene (6 bases). The V end lost 2 bases, the J end lost 1 base, and 18 bases lay between the germline ends. The length of the CDR3 is 18 residues. CDR1 is SGHAT, CDR2 FQNNGV, per germline. CDR3 nucleotides: TGTGCCAGCAGCTTAAGGTGGACAGACCTTGCATCCTACAATGAGCAGTTCTTC. Protein: CASSLRWTDLASYNEQFF.

This clonotype was counted between two and nine times. This chain links TRBV7-9 with TRBJ2-4; D remains ambiguous. This CDR3 has 12 amino acids. Trimming stripped 6 bases from V and 9 bases from J, with 12 bases between. CDR1 is SEHNR, CDR2 FQNEAQ, per germline (reference sequence). CDR3 in amino acids: CASRDQSSIQYF. As DNA, the CDR3 is TGTGCCAGCAGGGACCAATCGAGCATTCAGTACTTC.